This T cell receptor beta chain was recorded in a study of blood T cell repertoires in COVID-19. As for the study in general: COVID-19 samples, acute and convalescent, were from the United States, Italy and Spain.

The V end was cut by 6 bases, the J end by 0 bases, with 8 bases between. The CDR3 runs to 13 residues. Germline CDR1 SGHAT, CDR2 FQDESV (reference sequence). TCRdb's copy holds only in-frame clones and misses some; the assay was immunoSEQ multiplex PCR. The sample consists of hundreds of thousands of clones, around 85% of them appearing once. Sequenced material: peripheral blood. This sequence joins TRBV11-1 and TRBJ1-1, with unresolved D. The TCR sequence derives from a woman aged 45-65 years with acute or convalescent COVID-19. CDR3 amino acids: CASSDKLNTEAFF. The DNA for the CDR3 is TGTGCCAGCAGTGACAAGCTGAACACTGAAGCTTTCTTT.